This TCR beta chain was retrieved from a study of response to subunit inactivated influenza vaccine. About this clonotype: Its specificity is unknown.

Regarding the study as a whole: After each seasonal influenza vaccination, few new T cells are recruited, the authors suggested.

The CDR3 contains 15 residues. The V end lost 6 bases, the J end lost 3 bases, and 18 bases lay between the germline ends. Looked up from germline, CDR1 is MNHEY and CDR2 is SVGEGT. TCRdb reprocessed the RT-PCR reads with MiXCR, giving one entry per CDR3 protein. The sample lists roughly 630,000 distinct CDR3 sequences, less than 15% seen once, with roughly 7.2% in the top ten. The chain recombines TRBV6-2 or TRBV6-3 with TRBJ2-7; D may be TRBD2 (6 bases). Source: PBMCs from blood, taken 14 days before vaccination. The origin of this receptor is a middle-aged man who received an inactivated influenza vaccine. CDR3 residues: CASSPIFPAGYEQYF. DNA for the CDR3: TGTGCCAGCAGCCCAATTTTCCCAGCGGGCTACGAGCAGTACTTC.